These T cell receptor beta chains were read from a single sample in a study of T cells after yellow fever vaccination. TCRdb called the 5' RACE reads again in MiXCR, with one record for every CDR3 protein. The sample comprises approximately 510,000 distinct CDR3 sequences, 21% of which are singletons, and less than 20% rests with the top ten. The starting material was PBMCs, obtained less than 25 days after the first yellow fever vaccination. The receptors were sampled from a man younger than 30 who received the YFV17D yellow fever vaccine. Both conserved end residues are part of each CDR3. Each record gives: CDR3 protein, CDR3 DNA, D gene, J gene, V gene, clone size. A D gene is named only where the DNA matches it firmly. Some rows have no size entry. The others give once, few or many, or a class for an expanded clone.

cdr3_aa: CASSGPGDRPDLYGYTF; cdr3_nt: TGCGCCAGCAGCGGCCCTGGAGACAGGCCGGACCTCTATGGCTACACCTTC; d_call: .; j_call: TRBJ1-2; v_call: TRBV5-1; clone_size: .
cdr3_aa: CASSLIEGVPRGAFF; cdr3_nt: TGCGCCAGCAGCTTAATCGAAGGGGTCCCCCGCGGAGCTTTCTTT; d_call: .; j_call: TRBJ1-1; v_call: TRBV5-1; clone_size: many
cdr3_aa: CASSGLSAGGQYEQFF; cdr3_nt: TGTGCCAGCAGTGGGCTTTCAGCGGGGGGGCAATATGAGCAGTTCTTC; d_call: TRBD2; j_call: TRBJ2-1; v_call: TRBV6-2/TRBV6-3; clone_size: .
cdr3_aa: CATSDLKGVVSGANVLTF; cdr3_nt: TGTGCCACCAGTGATTTAAAGGGAGTCGTCTCTGGGGCCAACGTCCTGACTTTC; d_call: .; j_call: TRBJ2-6; v_call: TRBV24-1; clone_size: few
cdr3_aa: CASDEETNSPLHF; cdr3_nt: TGTGCCAGCGACGAAGAAACAAATTCACCCCTCCACTTT; d_call: .; j_call: TRBJ1-6; v_call: TRBV6-2/TRBV6-3; clone_size: .
cdr3_aa: CASSQDWGGAETQYF; cdr3_nt: TGCGCCAGCAGCCAAGATTGGGGGGGGGCAGAGACCCAGTACTTC; d_call: .; j_call: TRBJ2-5; v_call: TRBV4-1; clone_size: .
cdr3_aa: CASSLVILARGDEQFF; cdr3_nt: TGTGCCAGCAGCTTGGTAATCCTAGCCAGAGGGGATGAGCAGTTCTTC; d_call: .; j_call: TRBJ2-1; v_call: TRBV5-5; clone_size: .
cdr3_aa: CASSWGGGQGLF; cdr3_nt: TGTGCCAGCAGCTGGGGGGGTGGACAGGGTCTCTTC; d_call: .; j_call: TRBJ2-1; v_call: TRBV5-8; clone_size: .
cdr3_aa: CASQGDQETQYF; cdr3_nt: TGTGCCAGCCAAGGGGACCAAGAGACCCAGTACTTC; d_call: .; j_call: TRBJ2-5; v_call: TRBV11-3; clone_size: .
cdr3_aa: CASSPPHEAGGSGANVLTF; cdr3_nt: TGTGCCAGCAGTCCACCTCACGAGGCAGGGGGTTCTGGGGCCAACGTCCTGACTTTC; d_call: TRBD1; j_call: TRBJ2-6; v_call: TRBV7-6; clone_size: .
cdr3_aa: CSVEQGNTEAFF; cdr3_nt: TGCAGCGTTGAACAGGGGAACACTGAAGCTTTCTTT; d_call: .; j_call: TRBJ1-1; v_call: TRBV29-1; clone_size: few
cdr3_aa: CASKGRQGQETQYF; cdr3_nt: TGTGCCAGCAAAGGTCGACAGGGCCAAGAGACCCAGTACTTC; d_call: TRBD1; j_call: TRBJ2-5; v_call: TRBV6-1; clone_size: .
cdr3_aa: CASSFQRDHQSEQYF; cdr3_nt: TGTGCCAGCAGCTTTCAGCGAGATCACCAGAGCGAGCAGTACTTC; d_call: .; j_call: TRBJ2-7; v_call: TRBV11-1; clone_size: .
cdr3_aa: CSAQGMGGYTF; cdr3_nt: TGCAGTGCTCAGGGGATGGGTGGCTACACCTTC; d_call: .; j_call: TRBJ1-2; v_call: TRBV20-1; clone_size: .
cdr3_aa: CASSSGAGRQGGIRETQYF; cdr3_nt: TGTGCCAGCAGTTCCGGAGCGGGCCGACAGGGCGGTATTAGGGAGACCCAGTACTTC; d_call: .; j_call: TRBJ2-5; v_call: TRBV6-5; clone_size: .
cdr3_aa: CASSYRAQGGEQYF; cdr3_nt: TGTGCCAGCAGTTACCGGGCCCAGGGGGGGGAGCAGTACTTC; d_call: .; j_call: TRBJ2-7; v_call: TRBV7-8; clone_size: .
cdr3_aa: CASSLSRTLTGELFF; cdr3_nt: TGTGCCAGCAGCTTAAGCAGGACGTTAACCGGGGAGCTGTTTTTT; d_call: .; j_call: TRBJ2-2; v_call: TRBV7-8; clone_size: .
cdr3_aa: CASQQGGGTEAFF; cdr3_nt: TGTGCCAGCCAACAGGGAGGGGGCACTGAAGCTTTCTTT; d_call: .; j_call: TRBJ1-1; v_call: TRBV27; clone_size: few
cdr3_aa: CASSVDSREKLFF; cdr3_nt: TGCGCCAGCAGTGTAGACAGCCGTGAAAAACTGTTTTTT; d_call: .; j_call: TRBJ1-4; v_call: TRBV10-2; clone_size: many
cdr3_aa: CASSWTRGLETEAFF; cdr3_nt: TGTGCCAGCAGTTGGACCAGGGGGCTGGAGACTGAAGCTTTCTTT; d_call: TRBD1; j_call: TRBJ1-1; v_call: TRBV27; clone_size: .
cdr3_aa: CASSWAGTSGGADTQYF; cdr3_nt: TGTGCCAGCAGCTGGGCCGGGACTAGCGGGGGGGCAGATACGCAGTATTTT; d_call: TRBD2; j_call: TRBJ2-3; v_call: TRBV7-2; clone_size: .
cdr3_aa: CASSLSGTSLQTQYF; cdr3_nt: TGCGCCAGCAGCCTGTCCGGGACTAGCCTTCAGACCCAGTACTTC; d_call: TRBD2; j_call: TRBJ2-5; v_call: TRBV4-1; clone_size: .
cdr3_aa: CATEQGGPGEQYF; cdr3_nt: TGTGCCACCGAGCAGGGCGGTCCAGGCGAGCAGTACTTC; d_call: .; j_call: TRBJ2-7; v_call: TRBV15; clone_size: .
cdr3_aa: CSARRGGPYNEQFF; cdr3_nt: TGCAGTGCTAGAAGGGGCGGGCCCTACAATGAGCAGTTCTTC; d_call: .; j_call: TRBJ2-1; v_call: TRBV20-1; clone_size: .
cdr3_aa: CASSLMGTSETQYF; cdr3_nt: TGTGCCAGCAGCTTAATGGGGACCTCGGAGACCCAGTACTTC; d_call: .; j_call: TRBJ2-5; v_call: TRBV7-2; clone_size: .
cdr3_aa: CASSLDGSGELFF; cdr3_nt: TGTGCCAGCAGCTTAGACGGTAGCGGGGAGCTGTTTTTT; d_call: .; j_call: TRBJ2-2; v_call: TRBV11-2; clone_size: few
cdr3_aa: CATSAAGAATDTQYF; cdr3_nt: TGTGCCACCAGTGCCGCCGGGGCAGCAACAGATACGCAGTATTTT; d_call: .; j_call: TRBJ2-3; v_call: TRBV24-1; clone_size: few
cdr3_aa: CASSRAPPNTEAFF; cdr3_nt: TGTGCCAGCTCACGGGCACCCCCGAACACTGAAGCTTTCTTT; d_call: .; j_call: TRBJ1-1; v_call: TRBV18; clone_size: few
cdr3_aa: CASSLGQGGAAFF; cdr3_nt: TGTGCCAGCAGCTTGGGACAGGGCGGTGCAGCTTTCTTT; d_call: TRBD1; j_call: TRBJ1-1; v_call: TRBV5-8; clone_size: few
cdr3_aa: CAGGTGGAIYEQYF; cdr3_nt: TGTGCCGGGGGGACAGGGGGCGCGATATACGAGCAGTACTTC; d_call: TRBD1; j_call: TRBJ2-7; v_call: TRBV30; clone_size: few
cdr3_aa: CASSLGQRGPETEYF; cdr3_nt: TGTGCCAGCAGTTTAGGCCAGCGGGGCCCGGAGACCGAGTACTTC; d_call: TRBD2; j_call: TRBJ2-5; v_call: TRBV12-3/TRBV12-4; clone_size: .
cdr3_aa: CASSQVLRSYEQYF; cdr3_nt: TGTGCCAGCAGCCAAGTGCTCAGGTCCTACGAGCAGTACTTC; d_call: .; j_call: TRBJ2-7; v_call: TRBV14; clone_size: few
cdr3_aa: CASSPMPSGGRNEQFF; cdr3_nt: TGCGCCAGCAGCCCGATGCCTAGCGGGGGTAGAAATGAGCAGTTCTTC; d_call: TRBD2; j_call: TRBJ2-1; v_call: TRBV5-1; clone_size: .
cdr3_aa: CASSLQGGMYEQYF; cdr3_nt: TGCGCCAGCAGCTTGCAGGGCGGTATGTACGAGCAGTACTTC; d_call: .; j_call: TRBJ2-7; v_call: TRBV5-1; clone_size: .
cdr3_aa: CASSFWQSSEAFF; cdr3_nt: TGTGCCAGCAGTTTTTGGCAGTCAAGTGAAGCTTTCTTT; d_call: .; j_call: TRBJ1-1; v_call: TRBV12-3/TRBV12-4; clone_size: .
cdr3_aa: CSVEDRGSYEQYF; cdr3_nt: TGCAGCGTTGAAGACAGGGGCTCCTACGAGCAGTACTTC; d_call: .; j_call: TRBJ2-7; v_call: TRBV29-1; clone_size: few
cdr3_aa: CASSQVTGGTEAFF; cdr3_nt: TGTGCCAGCAGCCAAGTGACAGGGGGCACTGAAGCTTTCTTT; d_call: TRBD1; j_call: TRBJ1-1; v_call: TRBV3-1; clone_size: few
cdr3_aa: CASSSLRANYGYTF; cdr3_nt: TGTGCCAGCAGCTCCCTTCGCGCTAACTATGGCTACACCTTC; d_call: .; j_call: TRBJ1-2; v_call: TRBV7-9; clone_size: few
cdr3_aa: CASSLGGVGANVLTF; cdr3_nt: TGTGCCAGCAGCTTGGGAGGGGTTGGGGCCAACGTCCTGACTTTC; d_call: .; j_call: TRBJ2-6; v_call: TRBV5-6; clone_size: .
cdr3_aa: CASSHLAGEETQYF; cdr3_nt: TGTGCCAGCAGCCACCTAGCGGGGGAAGAGACCCAGTACTTC; d_call: TRBD2; j_call: TRBJ2-5; v_call: TRBV7-9; clone_size: .
cdr3_aa: CASSFRSATDTQYF; cdr3_nt: TGTGCCAGCAGTTTCCGGTCTGCGACAGATACGCAGTATTTT; d_call: .; j_call: TRBJ2-3; v_call: TRBV27; clone_size: .
cdr3_aa: CSAQATNEKLFF; cdr3_nt: TGCAGTGCACAGGCAACTAATGAAAAACTGTTTTTT; d_call: .; j_call: TRBJ1-4; v_call: TRBV20-1; clone_size: many
cdr3_aa: CAWSQGASGTDTQYF; cdr3_nt: TGTGCCTGGTCGCAGGGGGCTTCTGGCACAGATACGCAGTATTTT; d_call: TRBD1; j_call: TRBJ2-3; v_call: TRBV30; clone_size: .
cdr3_aa: CASSLMSDQPQHF; cdr3_nt: TGTGCCAGCAGCTTAATGTCTGATCAGCCCCAGCATTTT; d_call: .; j_call: TRBJ1-5; v_call: TRBV7-2; clone_size: .
cdr3_aa: CSATRQGTETQYF; cdr3_nt: TGCAGTGCTACCCGACAGGGGACAGAGACCCAGTACTTC; d_call: TRBD1; j_call: TRBJ2-5; v_call: TRBV20-1; clone_size: .
cdr3_aa: CASSQDVAGLGNTIYF; cdr3_nt: TGCGCCAGCAGCCAAGATGTCGCAGGGCTTGGAAACACCATATATTTT; d_call: .; j_call: TRBJ1-3; v_call: TRBV4-3; clone_size: .
cdr3_aa: CASSYSGSAVVGGEFTDTQYF; cdr3_nt: TGTGCCAGCAGTTACTCGGGGTCGGCCGTAGTTGGGGGCGAGTTCACAGATACGCAGTATTTT; d_call: .; j_call: TRBJ2-3; v_call: TRBV6-2/TRBV6-3; clone_size: .
cdr3_aa: CAISDRQGPGANVLTF; cdr3_nt: TGTGCCATCAGTGATCGACAGGGGCCTGGGGCCAACGTCCTGACTTTC; d_call: TRBD1; j_call: TRBJ2-6; v_call: TRBV10-3; clone_size: .
cdr3_aa: CASSVPEVTDTQYF; cdr3_nt: TGTGCCAGCAGCGTTCCCGAAGTCACAGATACGCAGTATTTT; d_call: .; j_call: TRBJ2-3; v_call: TRBV7-9; clone_size: few
cdr3_aa: CSTTRSQGSEAFF; cdr3_nt: TGCAGTACAACGAGGAGCCAGGGGTCTGAAGCTTTCTTT; d_call: .; j_call: TRBJ1-1; v_call: TRBV20-1; clone_size: .
cdr3_aa: CASSYFRGGRGDTGELFF; cdr3_nt: TGTGCCAGCAGTTACTTTAGGGGTGGTAGGGGGGACACCGGGGAGCTGTTTTTT; d_call: .; j_call: TRBJ2-2; v_call: TRBV6-5; clone_size: .